A single sample gave rise to the 13 T cell receptor beta chains below, sequenced in a study of PD-1 blockade in classical Hodgkin lymphoma. Time point specified: newly diagnosed, previously untreated cHL patient sample. Researchers report purifying CD4+ T cells from thawed PBMCs by magnetic negative selection. Method: immunoSEQ multiplex PCR; TCRdb's copy keeps in-frame clones and lacks some. Of about 32,000 clones detected, around 90% appear once; the ten largest clones hold 0.95% to 1.5%. The sample consisted of CD4+ T cells from blood. These receptors all come from a human donor with classical Hodgkin lymphoma.

This chain connects TRBV11-2 to TRBJ1-6; the D is unclear. This CDR3 is 14 amino acids long. The germline V gene has CDR1 SGHAT and CDR2 FQNNGV. V was trimmed by 5 bases and J by 6 bases, leaving 11 bases between them. CDR3 sequence: CASSPGGSNSPLHF. The CDR3 DNA follows: TGTGCCAGCAGCCCCGGTGGCTCTAATTCACCCCTCCACTTT.

The genes are TRBV5-1 and TRBJ1-6; 7 nucleotides line up with TRBD1. The ends lost 4 bases at V and 7 bases at J; junction bases unmatched: 11. The germline gives CDR1 SGHRS, CDR2 YFSETQ. The CDR3 contains 16 residues. The CDR3 coding sequence is TGCGCCAGCAGCGCGGATTGGACAGGTTCGAATTCACCCCTCCACTTT. It encodes CASSADWTGSNSPLHF.

The chain uses TRBV10-1 and TRBJ2-1; no reliable D call. CDR1 WNHNN and CDR2 SYGVQD come from the germline V gene (reference sequence). The V end lost 0 bases, the J end lost 9 bases, and 12 bases lay between the germline ends. The CDR3 totals 14 residues. Written as DNA, the CDR3 is TGCGCCAGCAGTGAGTCGTTCGGCGTGAGTGAGCAGTTCTTC. It yields the protein CASSESFGVSEQFF.

This clone showed up just a few times. The gene calls are TRBV27 and TRBJ1-5; 8 nucleotides agree with TRBD1. The trim removed 7 bases at V and 3 bases at J, leaving 8 bases unmatched. CDR3 length: 15 amino acids. Germline V gene data show CDR1 as MNHEY and CDR2 as SMNVEV (reference sequence). CDR3 DNA: TGTGCCAGCACCCCCAGGGGGCTTAACAATCAGCCCCAGCATTTT. As protein: CASTPRGLNNQPQHF.

Here the CDR3 reads CASSEGLGGYTF. CDR3 in DNA: TGTGCCAGCAGTGAGGGTCTGGGTGGCTACACCTTC. The chain employs TRBV2 and TRBJ1-2, with unresolved D. Germline loops: CDR1 SNHLY, CDR2 FYNNEI. Trimming left V 3 bases short and J 7 bases short, with 9 bases between. CDR3 size: 12 residues.

The V and J genes are TRBV7-2 and TRBJ1-4, with D possibly matching TRBD1 (6 bases). The CDR3 loop spans 15 amino acids. V lost 5 bases and J 0 bases, leaving 10 bases between the germline ends. CDR1 is SGHTA and CDR2 is FQGNSA in the germline V gene. The CDR3, as DNA: TGTGCCAGCAGCCGACACAGGGCAACTAATGAAAAACTGTTTTTT. Translation gives CASSRHRATNEKLFF.

J is TRBJ2-5 and V is TRBV5-4; weak D call: TRBD1 (6 bases). With 0 bases removed from V and 5 bases from J, the gap between germline ends came to 14 bases. Germline CDR1 reads SGHNT; CDR2 reads YYREEE (reference sequence). CDR3 length: 15 residues. The CDR3 nucleotides are TGTGCCAGCAGCTTGGACAGGGTTTCGTGGGAGACCCAGTACTTC. Protein: CASSLDRVSWETQYF.

The chain combines TRBV5-4 with TRBJ2-7; TRBD1 matches 11 bases. The CDR3 is 14 residues long. The V and J ends lost 4 bases and 2 bases, in that order; junction bases with no gene match: 2. The germline V gene encodes CDR1 SGHNT and CDR2 YYREEE (reference sequence). Here the CDR3 reads CASSRGQGAYEQYF. The DNA for the CDR3 is TGTGCCAGCAGCAGGGGACAGGGGGCCTACGAGCAGTACTTC. Using reference TRBV5-4 and TRBJ2-7 for the parts outside the CDR3, the full variable domain is ETGVTQSPTHLIKTRGQQVTLRCSSQSGHNTVSWYQQALGQGPQFIFQYYREEENGRGNFPPRFSGLQFPNYSSELNVNALELDDSALYLCASSRGQGAYEQYFGPGTRLTVT.

The V gene is TRBV27, the J gene TRBJ2-5; TRBD1 matches at 8 bases. The CDR3 loop spans 14 amino acids. Germline V CDR1 and CDR2: MNHEY, SMNVEV (reference sequence). Trimming at V came to 5 bases and at J to 2 bases, leaving 4 bases not matched to a gene. The CDR3 DNA is TGTGCCAGCAGTGTCGACAGGGGACAAGAGACCCAGTACTTC. This codes for CASSVDRGQETQYF.

The genes are TRBV11-3 and TRBJ1-2; tentatively, D is TRBD1 (6 bases). The CDR3 is 15 amino acids. Germline assignment: CDR1 SGHNT and CDR2 YENEEA. V lost 5 bases, J lost 5 bases, and 18 bases lay in between. The CDR3 nucleotides read TGTGCCAGCAGCCCTGGGGGCCAGGGAGTATATGGCTACACCTTC. Its translation: CASSPGGQGVYGYTF.

The genes are TRBV6-4 and TRBJ2-1; 9 nucleotides align to TRBD2. The CDR3 is 15 amino acids. The germline V gene has CDR1 MRHNA and CDR2 SNTAGT. V shed 2 bases and J 12 bases; nucleotides not matched to a gene: 11. The CDR3 nucleotides read TGTGCCAGCAGTGACCCTCGGCGAGGCGGGAGGGGGCAGTTCTTC. It specifies CASSDPRRGGRGQFF.

This chain joins TRBV18 and TRBJ2-1, with D unresolved. The V gene lost 4 bases and the J gene lost 5 bases, with 6 bases spanning the gap. Germline CDR1 KGHSH, CDR2 LQKENI. The length of the CDR3 is 12 residues. The DNA of the CDR3 is TGTGCCAGCTCACGACTCAACAATGAGCAGTTCTTC. It encodes CASSRLNNEQFF.

The chain has TRBV18 and TRBJ2-2; no clear D gene. CDR1 is KGHSH and CDR2 is LQKENI in the germline V gene. Between the trimmed V and J ends, which lost 1 base and 3 bases, there was a span of 12 bases. This CDR3 has 16 amino acids. CDR3 in amino acids: CASSPRSGLDTGELFF. CDR3 bases: TGTGCCAGCTCACCACGCTCCGGGCTGGACACCGGGGAGCTGTTTTTT.